Each of the 14 T cell receptor beta chains below was sequenced from the same sample in a study of blood T cell repertoires in COVID-19. Sequencing used immunoSEQ multiplex PCR; TCRdb keeps in-frame clones, though not all of them. The data show some 160,000 clones, with roughly 80% seen just once and about a tenth held by the top ten. Sequences were obtained from peripheral blood. The source of these receptors is a man aged 70 or older with active or convalescent COVID-19.

V gene TRBV24-1 combines with J gene TRBJ2-2; D not resolved. Germline CDR1 reads KGHDR; CDR2 reads SFDVKD. V lost 3 bases to trimming and J lost 8 bases, with 15 bases between them. The CDR3 is 15 amino acids. CDR3 in DNA: TGTGCCACCAGTGATCCCCTGGCAGTTGGTGGGGAGCTGTTTTTT. This encodes CATSDPLAVGGELFF.

The chain has TRBV9 and TRBJ2-5, with TRBD1 matching over 8 bases. Unmatched junction bases numbered 11, after V lost 5 bases and J lost 5 bases. The CDR3 covers 15 residues. Germline values: CDR1 SGDLS, CDR2 YYNGEE. As DNA, the CDR3 is TGTGCCAGCAGTCTCGGACAGGGCTTTAGGGAGACCCAGTACTTC. It codes for CASSLGQGFRETQYF. The variable domain in full, with the rest retrieved from reference TRBV9 and TRBJ2-5, is DSGVTQTPKHLITATGQRVTLRCSPRSGDLSVYWYQQSLDQGLQFLIQYYNGEERAKGNILERFSAQQFPDLHSELNLSSLELGDSALYFCASSLGQGFRETQYFGPGTRLLVL.

The V call is TRBV28, the J call TRBJ1-1; 11 nucleotides match TRBD1. The germline CDR1 and CDR2 sequences are MDHEN and SYDVKM. With 5 bases clipped from V and 4 bases from J, the junction kept 6 bases outside the gene matches. The CDR3 has 15 amino acids. In nucleotides, the CDR3 is TGTGCCAGCAGTCCTACCGGGACAGGGGGCACTGAAGCTTTCTTT. Residues: CASSPTGTGGTEAFF. The entire variable domain, with the rest obtained from reference TRBV28 and TRBJ1-1, is as follows: DVKVTQSSRYLVKRTGEKVFLECVQDMDHENMFWYRQDPGLGLRLIYFSYDVKMKEKGDIPEGYSVSREKKERFSLILESASTNQTSMYLCASSPTGTGGTEAFFGQGTRLTVV.

V and J are TRBV15 and TRBJ2-7; a possible D gene is TRBD1 (6 bases). The germline V gene has CDR1 LNHNV and CDR2 YYDKDF (reference sequence). CDR3 length: 13 amino acids. The ends were cut back, 4 bases at V and 7 bases at J, with 14 bases in the middle. The CDR3 DNA follows: TGTGCCACCAGCACCCTGGGGGCACAAGAGCAGTACTTC. Protein: CATSTLGAQEQYF.

The chain carries TRBV7-9 and TRBJ1-1, with 7 bases lining up with TRBD1. Per the germline V gene, CDR1 is SEHNR and CDR2 is FQNEAQ (reference sequence). With 5 bases clipped from V and 4 bases from J, the junction kept 10 bases outside the gene matches. The CDR3 is 15 residues long. CDR3 nucleotides: TGTGCCAGCAGCGAAACAGGGGTCGGTGGCACTGAAGCTTTCTTT. Translating it yields CASSETGVGGTEAFF.

The chain recombines TRBV2 with TRBJ2-3, with D unclear. This CDR3 spans 13 amino acids. Germline V lookup: CDR1 SNHLY, CDR2 FYNNEI. Trimming removed 8 bases from V and 0 bases from J, with 9 bases in between. CDR3 in DNA: TGTGCCAGCGAGGCACCTAGCACAGATACGCAGTATTTT. This codes for CASEAPSTDTQYF. Combining the CDR3 with reference TRBV2 and TRBJ2-3 gives the whole variable domain EPEVTQTPSHQVTQMGQEVILRCVPISNHLYFYWYRQILGQKVEFLVSFYNNEISEKSEIFDDQFSVERPDGSNFTLKIRSTKLEDSAMYFCASEAPSTDTQYFGPGTRLTVL.

This sequence joins TRBV27 and TRBJ2-4, with 7 bases aligning to TRBD1. The CDR3 is made up of 14 amino acids. Germline assignment: CDR1 MNHEY and CDR2 SMNVEV (reference sequence). Losses at the gene ends were 5 bases for V and 5 bases for J; bases not matched to a gene: 6. The CDR3 region has the DNA TGTGCCAGCAGTCCCCACAGGGGTGAAAACATTCAGTACTTC. It codes for CASSPHRGENIQYF.

CDR3 loop: CASSLGGLAGETQYF. The CDR3, as DNA: TGTGCCAGCAGCTTAGGGGGGCTAGCGGGAGAGACCCAGTACTTC. V usage is TRBV7-6 and J usage is TRBJ2-5, with 8 bases lining up with TRBD2. This CDR3 comprises 15 residues. CDR1 is SGHVS and CDR2 is FNYEAQ in the germline V gene. Trimming took 1 base from V and 4 from J; bases not matched to a gene: 5.

The V gene is TRBV7-8, the J gene TRBJ2-3, with 8 bases lining up with TRBD1. The germline CDR1 and CDR2 sequences are SGHVS and FQNEAQ. The CDR3 is 16 residues long. V lost 5 bases, J lost 6 bases, and 13 bases stayed unmatched. In DNA, the CDR3 is TGTGCCAGCAGCCCCGCCCCGACAGGGGTTGGGGATACGCAGTATTTT. The encoded protein is CASSPAPTGVGDTQYF.

This chain uses TRBV25-1 with TRBJ2-1; 14 bases are a match to TRBD2. The CDR3 covers 15 residues. Germline assignment: CDR1 MGHDK and CDR2 SYGVNS. Trimming took 1 base from V and 15 from J; bases not matched to a gene: 8. This CDR3 is CASSELPGLAGGMFF. As DNA, the CDR3 is TGTGCCAGCAGTGAATTACCAGGACTAGCGGGAGGAATGTTCTTC.

The chain uses TRBV2 and TRBJ1-6; 7 nucleotides line up with TRBD1. The CDR3 is 11 amino acids. The junction had 3 bases not matched to a gene; V was cut back by 5 bases and J by 14 bases. Per germline, CDR1 SNHLY and CDR2 FYNNEI. CDR3: CASSQTGTLHF. The CDR3 DNA is TGTGCCAGCAGTCAGACAGGGACCCTCCACTTT.

V is TRBV29-1 and J is TRBJ2-7, with D tentatively TRBD2 (5 bases). This CDR3 has 13 residues. The V gene lost 6 bases and the J gene lost 4 bases, with 16 bases spanning the gap. CDR1 is SQVTM and CDR2 is ANQGSEA in the germline V gene. Here the CDR3 DNA reads TGCAGCGTCCCTAGTGCGGGTTCGTACGAGCAGTACTTC. Translated, it gives CSVPSAGSYEQYF.

The rearrangement links TRBV6-6 to TRBJ1-5; 8 bases agree with TRBD1. The CDR3 covers 17 residues. Germline assignment: CDR1 MNHNY and CDR2 SVGAGI (reference sequence). The V segment lost 7 bases and the J segment 2 bases; nucleotides outside the gene matches: 13. Here the CDR3 reads CASTLSLGQAGNQPQHF. CDR3 in DNA: TGTGCCAGCACTCTATCGCTGGGACAGGCGGGCAATCAGCCCCAGCATTTT.

This clone was seen only once. The chain combines TRBV6-5 with TRBJ1-2, with TRBD1 matching 7 bases. This CDR3 spans 14 amino acids. The trim removed 6 bases at V and 0 bases at J, leaving 4 bases unmatched. Germline values: CDR1 MNHEY, CDR2 SVGAGI. CDR3 nucleotide sequence: TGTGCCAGCAGAAGGGACAGCACTAACTATGGCTACACCTTC. Residues: CASRRDSTNYGYTF.